Shown below are 9 T cell receptor beta chains from a single sample sequenced in a study of prognosis after radiotherapy for stage I lung cancer. Two-round multiplex PCR, the amplification method, yielded TCR beta CDR3 from genomic DNA. Amplification in first-round PCR relied on primers specific to each TRBV and TRBJ gene. From the multiplex PCR reads, TCRdb called clonotypes with MiXCR, one entry per CDR3 protein. The table includes about 34,000 distinct CDR3 sequences, around 30% detected once. This specimen consisted of PBMCs, obtained before or after stereotactic body radiation therapy (not recorded which). These receptors were taken from a donor over 45 with non-small cell lung cancer.

By sample fraction, this clonotype is medium-sized. This sequence joins TRBV2 and TRBJ1-6, with 9 bases aligning to TRBD1. With V trimmed by 9 bases and J by 10 bases, 7 bases remained unmatched. The CDR3 length is 13 residues. Germline CDR1 and CDR2: SNHLY and FYNNEI. CDR3 residues: CASRTGVGSPLHF. The CDR3 DNA follows: TGTGCCAGTAGGACAGGGGTGGGGTCACCCCTCCACTTT.

This clonotype is a singleton in its sample. V usage is TRBV7-6 and J usage is TRBJ2-1, with 9 bases matching TRBD2. Trimming removed 2 bases from V and 8 bases from J; junction bases left unmatched: 10. The germline CDR1 and CDR2 sequences are SGHVS and FNYEAQ. This CDR3 comprises 16 residues. CDR3 residues: CASSLPPAGGGYEQFF. The CDR3 DNA is TGTGCCAGCAGCTTACCCCCAGCGGGAGGCGGTTATGAGCAGTTCTTC.

This clonotype was seen ten or more times. The genes are TRBV12-3 or TRBV12-4 and TRBJ2-2; TRBD1 agrees at 8 bases. This CDR3 contains 15 residues. V dropped 7 bases and J dropped 4; count of bases not matched to a gene: 8. The CDR3, as DNA: TGTGCCAGCACCCCCGGGACAGGTATCACCGGGGAGCTGTTTTTT. Its protein is CASTPGTGITGELFF.

As for this clonotype: A far larger clone is just one base off, so this is likely a read error. The rearrangement links TRBV6-2 or TRBV6-3 to TRBJ1-1; tentatively, D is TRBD1 (5 bases). The CDR3 consists of 13 residues. The germline V gene encodes CDR1 MNHEY and CDR2 SVGEGT. CDR3 loop: CASRSVGDAESFF. The DNA of the CDR3 is TGTGCCAGCAGGTCGGTGGGGGACGCTGAATCTTTCTTT.

This clonotype was counted ten times or more. The chain combines TRBV6-1 with TRBJ2-5; 12 bases are shared with TRBD2. With V trimmed by 6 bases and J by 1 base, 9 bases remained unmatched. Germline lookup yields CDR1 MNHNS and CDR2 SASEGT. The CDR3 totals 17 residues. CDR3 in amino acids: CASSIGLAGLFQETQYF. CDR3 DNA sequence: TGTGCCAGCAGCATCGGACTAGCGGGGCTATTCCAAGAGACCCAGTACTTC.

About this clonotype itself: A read error may be the cause here, since a much bigger clone is one base away. V usage is TRBV3-1 and J usage is TRBJ2-7; perhaps TRBD1 as D (6 bases). The germline V gene encodes CDR1 LGHDT and CDR2 YNNKEL (reference sequence). The CDR3 runs 15 residues. The DNA of the CDR3 is TGTTCCAGCAGCCAAGGGGGACCAACCGTTCGCGAGCAGTACTTC. It specifies CSSSQGGPTVREQYF.

This clonotype appeared many times. The J gene is TRBJ1-2, the V gene TRBV29-1; TRBD1 agrees at 11 bases. This CDR3 is 14 amino acids long. CDR1 is SQVTM, CDR2 ANQGSEA, per germline. The V and J ends lost 4 bases and 7 bases, in that order; junction bases with no gene match: 8. The CDR3 DNA is TGCAGCGTTGGAGGAGGACAGGGGGCTGGTGGCTACACCTTC. Protein product: CSVGGGQGAGGYTF.

The sample holds many counts of this clonotype. This CDR3 is CASSIRLQSSYNEQFF. CDR3 bases: TGTGCCAGTAGTATTCGATTACAGAGCTCCTACAATGAGCAGTTCTTC. V is TRBV19 and J is TRBJ2-1; D is ambiguous. Trimming shortened V by 3 bases and J by 0 bases, and 12 bases separated the two germline ends. The CDR3 sequence is 16 residues long. Per the germline V gene, CDR1 is LNHDA and CDR2 is SQIVND (reference sequence).

The chain has TRBV27 and TRBJ2-7; TRBD1 matches at 8 bases. CDR3 length: 17 residues. CDR1 is MNHEY and CDR2 is SMNVEV in the germline V gene (reference sequence). The V segment lost 0 bases and the J segment 5 bases; nucleotides outside the gene matches: 12. The CDR3 loop is CASSLSPTGGRRNEQYF. CDR3 bases: TGTGCCAGCAGTTTATCGCCTACAGGGGGACGGCGTAACGAGCAGTACTTC.